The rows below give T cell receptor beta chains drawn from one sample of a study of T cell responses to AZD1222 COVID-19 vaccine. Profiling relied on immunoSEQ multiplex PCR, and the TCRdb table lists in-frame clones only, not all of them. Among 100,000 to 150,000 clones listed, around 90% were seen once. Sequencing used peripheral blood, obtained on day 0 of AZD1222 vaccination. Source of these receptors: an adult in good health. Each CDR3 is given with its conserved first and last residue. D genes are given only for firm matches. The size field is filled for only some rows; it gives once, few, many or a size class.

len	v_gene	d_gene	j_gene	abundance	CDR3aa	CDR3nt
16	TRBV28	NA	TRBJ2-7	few	CASSSPSPGDVDEQYF	TGTGCCAGCAGTTCCCCTAGCCCGGGAGATGTCGACGAGCAGTACTTC
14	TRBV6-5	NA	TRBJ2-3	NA	CASSYSGGTDTQYF	TGTGCCAGCAGTTACTCGGGGGGCACAGATACGCAGTATTTT
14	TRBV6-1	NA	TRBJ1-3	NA	CASSEGYSGNTIYF	TGTGCCAGCAGTGAAGGATACTCTGGAAACACCATATATTTT
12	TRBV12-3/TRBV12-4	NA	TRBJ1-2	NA	CASSWAQSGYTF	TGTGCCAGCAGTTGGGCACAGAGTGGCTACACCTTC
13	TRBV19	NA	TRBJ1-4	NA	CASRAGYPEKLFF	TGTGCCAGTAGGGCAGGGTATCCTGAAAAACTGTTTTTT
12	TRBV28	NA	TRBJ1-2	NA	CASSLRSYGYTF	TGTGCCAGCAGTTTGCGGAGCTATGGCTACACCTTC
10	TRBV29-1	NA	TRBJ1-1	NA	CSVANTEAFF	TGCAGCGTGGCGAACACTGAAGCTTTCTTT
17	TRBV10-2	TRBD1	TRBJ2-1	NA	CASADRVEVRPYNEQFF	TGCGCCAGCGCGGACAGGGTAGAAGTAAGGCCCTACAATGAGCAGTTCTTC
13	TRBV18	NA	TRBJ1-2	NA	CASSPDSNYGYTF	TGTGCCAGCTCACCGGACAGCAACTATGGCTACACCTTC
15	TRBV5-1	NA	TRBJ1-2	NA	CASSLESVAGVGYTF	TGCGCCAGCAGCTTGGAATCCGTGGCAGGAGTTGGCTACACCTTC
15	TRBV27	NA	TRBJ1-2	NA	CASSLLGGDFRGYTF	TGTGCCAGCAGTTTATTAGGGGGTGACTTTAGAGGCTACACCTTC
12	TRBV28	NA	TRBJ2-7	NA	CASSFNSYEQYF	TGTGCCAGCAGTTTTAACAGCTACGAGCAGTACTTC
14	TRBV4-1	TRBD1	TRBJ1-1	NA	CASSGQGMNTEAFF	TGCGCCAGCAGCGGACAGGGGATGAACACTGAAGCTTTCTTT
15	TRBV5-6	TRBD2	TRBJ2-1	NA	CASSLREGSYNEQFF	TGTGCCAGCAGCTTGAGGGAGGGCTCCTACAATGAGCAGTTCTTC
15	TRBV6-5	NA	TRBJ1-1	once	CASSYSIWVDTEAFF	TGTGCCAGCAGTTACTCGATTTGGGTGGACACTGAAGCTTTCTTT
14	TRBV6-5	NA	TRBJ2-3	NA	CASTPFDVRDTQYF	TGTGCCAGCACCCCCTTTGATGTCAGGGATACGCAGTATTTT
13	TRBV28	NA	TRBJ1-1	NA	CATDLPGGTEAFF	TGTGCCACCGACCTTCCTGGGGGCACTGAAGCTTTCTTT
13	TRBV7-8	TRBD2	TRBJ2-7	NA	CASSLLAGDEQYF	TGTGCCAGCAGCTTACTAGCGGGGGACGAGCAGTACTTC
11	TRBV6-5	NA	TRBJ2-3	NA	CASRKADTQYF	TGTGCCAGCAGGAAGGCAGATACGCAGTATTTT
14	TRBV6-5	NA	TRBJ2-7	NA	CASSYSVGYYEQYF	TGTGCCAGCAGTTACTCTGTCGGGTACTACGAGCAGTACTTC
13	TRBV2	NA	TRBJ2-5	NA	CASSENQDWTQYF	TGTGCCAGCAGTGAAAATCAGGACTGGACCCAGTACTTC
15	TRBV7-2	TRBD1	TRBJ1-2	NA	CASSLERTGTKGYTF	TGTGCCAGCAGCTTAGAGAGGACAGGAACGAAAGGCTACACCTTC
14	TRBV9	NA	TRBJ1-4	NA	CASSATGAAEKLFF	TGTGCCAGCAGCGCCACCGGGGCCGCCGAAAAACTGTTTTTT
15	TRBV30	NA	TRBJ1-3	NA	CAWSAAGSSGNTIYF	TGTGCCTGGAGTGCGGCAGGCAGCTCTGGAAACACCATATATTTT
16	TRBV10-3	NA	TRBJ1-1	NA	CAISESIGVGRTEAFF	TGTGCCATCAGTGAGTCGATAGGGGTAGGTCGGACTGAAGCTTTCTTT
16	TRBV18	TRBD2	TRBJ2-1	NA	CASSPQTSGTYNEQFF	TGTGCCAGCTCACCTCAGACTAGCGGGACGTACAATGAGCAGTTCTTC
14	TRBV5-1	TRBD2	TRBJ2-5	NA	CASRAGVNQETQYF	TGCGCCAGCAGAGCGGGGGTAAACCAAGAGACCCAGTACTTC
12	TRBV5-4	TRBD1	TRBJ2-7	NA	CASSRDRVEQYF	TGTGCCAGCAGTCGGGACAGGGTTGAGCAGTACTTC
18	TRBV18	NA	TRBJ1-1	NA	CASSPFTLGGGSNTEAFF	TGTGCCAGCTCACCTTTCACCCTAGGGGGTGGGTCGAACACTGAAGCTTTCTTT
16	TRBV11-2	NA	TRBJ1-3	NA	CASSEKGKSSGNTIYF	TGTGCCAGCAGCGAAAAGGGAAAATCATCTGGAAACACCATATATTTT
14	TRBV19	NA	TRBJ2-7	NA	CASSTSRDTDEQYF	TGTGCCAGTAGTACGTCCCGGGACACAGACGAGCAGTACTTC
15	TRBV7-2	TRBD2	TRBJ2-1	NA	CASSQGLASAVEQFF	TGTGCCAGCAGCCAGGGACTAGCGTCAGCGGTTGAGCAGTTCTTC
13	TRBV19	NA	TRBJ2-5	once	CASSILEQETQYF	TGTGCCAGTAGCATCCTAGAGCAAGAGACCCAGTACTTC
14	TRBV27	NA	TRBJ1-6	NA	CASSLSQFNSPLHF	TGTGCCAGCAGTTTATCGCAGTTTAATTCACCCCTCCACTTT
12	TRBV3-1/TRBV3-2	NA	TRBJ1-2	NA	CASSQADYGYTF	TGTGCCAGCAGCCAAGCAGACTATGGCTACACCTTC
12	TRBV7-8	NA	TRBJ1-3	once	CASSRTGNTIYF	TGTGCCAGCAGCCGAACAGGAAACACCATATATTTT
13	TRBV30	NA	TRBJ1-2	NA	CAWETGLNYGYTF	TGTGCCTGGGAAACAGGTTTAAACTATGGCTACACCTTC
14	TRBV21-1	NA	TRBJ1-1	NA	CASSKATVNTEAFF	TGTGCCAGCAGCAAAGCAACCGTGAACACTGAAGCTTTCTTT
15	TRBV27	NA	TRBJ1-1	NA	CASSSATGRHTEAFF	TGTGCCAGCAGTTCCGCCACCGGGAGACACACTGAAGCTTTCTTT
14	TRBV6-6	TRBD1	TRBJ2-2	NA	CASIPGQRAGELFF	TGTGCCAGCATCCCGGGACAGAGGGCCGGGGAGCTGTTTTTT
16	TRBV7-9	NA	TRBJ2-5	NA	CASSLDWPAAGGTQYF	TGTGCCAGCAGCTTAGACTGGCCAGCAGCTGGAGGGACCCAGTACTTC
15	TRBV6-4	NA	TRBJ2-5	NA	CASWRRGGTGETQYF	TGTGCCAGCTGGCGACGGGGTGGGACCGGGGAGACCCAGTACTTC
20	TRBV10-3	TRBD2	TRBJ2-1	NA	CAIRHKPGLAGGSSYNEQFF	TGTGCCATCAGGCACAAACCGGGACTAGCGGGAGGGAGCTCCTACAATGAGCAGTTCTTC
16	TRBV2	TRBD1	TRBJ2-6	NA	CASSGTGGGGANVLTF	TGTGCCAGCAGTGGGACAGGGGGAGGTGGGGCCAACGTCCTGACTTTC
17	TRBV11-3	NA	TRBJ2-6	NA	CASSLGDIFSGANVLTF	TGTGCCAGCAGCTTAGGGGACATCTTTTCTGGGGCCAACGTCCTGACTTTC
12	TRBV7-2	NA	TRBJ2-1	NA	CASSLNSNEQFF	TGTGCCAGCAGCTTAAACAGCAATGAGCAGTTCTTC
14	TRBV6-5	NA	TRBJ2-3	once	CASSYLDSTDTQYF	TGTGCCAGCAGTTACCTAGACAGCACAGATACGCAGTATTTT
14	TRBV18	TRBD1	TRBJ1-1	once	CASSQTGTDTEAFF	TGTGCCAGCTCACAGACCGGGACAGACACTGAAGCTTTCTTT
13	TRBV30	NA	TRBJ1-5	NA	CAWTGGSNQPQHF	TGTGCCTGGACCGGGGGGAGCAATCAGCCCCAGCATTTT
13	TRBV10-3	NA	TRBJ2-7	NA	CAISDRQNYEQYF	TGTGCCATCAGTGATAGACAAAATTACGAGCAGTACTTC
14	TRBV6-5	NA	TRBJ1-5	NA	CASGRSVSNQPQHF	TGTGCCAGTGGACGGAGCGTTAGCAATCAGCCCCAGCATTTT
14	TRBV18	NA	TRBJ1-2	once	CASSDGWANYGYTF	TGTGCCAGCTCCGACGGGTGGGCTAACTATGGCTACACCTTC
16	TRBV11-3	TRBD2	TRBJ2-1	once	CASSNSFGTRYNEQFF	TGTGCCAGCAGCAACAGTTTTGGGACTAGGTACAATGAGCAGTTCTTC
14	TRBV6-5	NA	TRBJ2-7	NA	CASTQRQPAYEQYF	TGTGCCAGCACTCAAAGACAGCCCGCCTACGAGCAGTACTTC
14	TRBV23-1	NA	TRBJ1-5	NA	CASSQRALNQPQHF	TGCGCCAGCAGTCAGAGGGCCTTGAATCAGCCCCAGCATTTT